This T cell receptor (beta chain) was documented in a study of regulatory T cells in long-lasting Graves disease. Study-wide findings and caveats: It is possible that accuracy was reduced by the small size of the sample.

Stated time point: newly diagnosed GD, antithyroid drugs for less than 3 months. From PBMCs, RNA was extracted and then used to make the TCR library. Doctors identified Graves' disease using the American Thyroid Association guidelines. Relying on iRepertoire HTBI primers and Arm-PCR of CDR3 regions, the team built TCR beta libraries. TCRdb reanalysed the multiplex PCR reads using MiXCR and keeps one entry per CDR3 protein. The table shows around 450,000 distinct CDR3 sequences, with 14% to 15% occurring only once. This clonotype was counted at least ten times. What it binds is unknown. This CDR3 has 13 amino acids. Trimming took 6 bases from V and 5 from J, leaving 10 bases between them. These data also featured in a second study, about T cells in Graves' hyperthyroidism and ophthalmopathy. That source adds: Used for diagnoses were clinical symptoms, serum thyroxine and TRAb, thyroid ultrasound and orbital computed tomography.

The receptor was derived from a young woman with Graves disease. Material: peripheral blood mononuclear cells (PBMCs), obtained at new diagnosis, from a patient treated with antithyroid drugs. The chain joins TRBV12-3 or TRBV12-4 to TRBJ1-4; maybe TRBD1 (5 bases). In DNA, the CDR3 is TGTGCCAGCAGCTTGGGGGGGAATGAAAAACTGTTTTTT. Its protein product is CASSLGGNEKLFF.